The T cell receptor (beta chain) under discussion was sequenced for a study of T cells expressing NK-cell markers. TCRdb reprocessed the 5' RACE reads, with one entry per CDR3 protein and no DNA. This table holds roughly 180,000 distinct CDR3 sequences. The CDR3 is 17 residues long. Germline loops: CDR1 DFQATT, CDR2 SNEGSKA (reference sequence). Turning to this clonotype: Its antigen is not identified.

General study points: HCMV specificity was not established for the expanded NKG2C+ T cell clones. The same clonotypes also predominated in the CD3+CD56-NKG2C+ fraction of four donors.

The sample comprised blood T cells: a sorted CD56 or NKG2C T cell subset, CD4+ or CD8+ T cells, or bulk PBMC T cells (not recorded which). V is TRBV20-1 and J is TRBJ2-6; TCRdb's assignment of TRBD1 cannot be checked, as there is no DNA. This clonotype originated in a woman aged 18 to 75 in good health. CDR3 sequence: CSAEGGPVLSGANVLTF.